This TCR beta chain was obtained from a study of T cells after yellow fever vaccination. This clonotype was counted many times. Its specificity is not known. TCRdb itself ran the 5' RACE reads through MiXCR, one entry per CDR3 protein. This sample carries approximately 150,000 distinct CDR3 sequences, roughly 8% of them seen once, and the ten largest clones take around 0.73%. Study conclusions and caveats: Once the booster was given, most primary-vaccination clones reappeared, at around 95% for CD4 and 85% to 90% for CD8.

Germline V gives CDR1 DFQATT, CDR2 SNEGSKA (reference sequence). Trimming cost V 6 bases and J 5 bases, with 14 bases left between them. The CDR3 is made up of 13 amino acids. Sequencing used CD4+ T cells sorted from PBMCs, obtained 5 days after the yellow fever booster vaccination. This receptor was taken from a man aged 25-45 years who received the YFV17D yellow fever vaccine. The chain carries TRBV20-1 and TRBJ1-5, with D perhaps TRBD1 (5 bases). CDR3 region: CSAPFGGDQPQHF. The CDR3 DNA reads TGCAGTGCCCCCTTTGGAGGGGATCAGCCCCAGCATTTT.